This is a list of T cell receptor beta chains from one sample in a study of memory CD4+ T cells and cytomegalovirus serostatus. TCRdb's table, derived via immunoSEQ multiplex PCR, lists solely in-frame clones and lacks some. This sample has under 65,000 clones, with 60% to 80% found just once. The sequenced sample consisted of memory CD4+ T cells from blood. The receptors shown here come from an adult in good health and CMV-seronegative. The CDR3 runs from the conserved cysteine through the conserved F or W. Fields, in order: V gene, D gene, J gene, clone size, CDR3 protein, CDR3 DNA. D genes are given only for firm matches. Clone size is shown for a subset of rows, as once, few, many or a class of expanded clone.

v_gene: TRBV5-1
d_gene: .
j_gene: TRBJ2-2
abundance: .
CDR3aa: CASSLDGGIGELFF
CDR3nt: TGCGCCAGCAGCTTGGACGGGGGTATCGGGGAGCTGTTTTTT

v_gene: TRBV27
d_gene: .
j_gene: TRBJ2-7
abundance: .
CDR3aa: CASSPYSGGARGKGAGSAYEQYF
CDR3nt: TGTGCCAGCAGTCCATACTCAGGGGGGGCGCGGGGTAAAGGAGCGGGATCGGCCTACGAGCAGTACTTC

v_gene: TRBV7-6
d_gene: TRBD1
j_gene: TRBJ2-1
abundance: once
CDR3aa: CASSPYSGGPYNEQFF
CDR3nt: TGTGCCAGCAGCCCATACTCAGGGGGCCCCTACAATGAGCAGTTCTTC

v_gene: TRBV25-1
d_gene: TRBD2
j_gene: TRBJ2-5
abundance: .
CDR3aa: CASSESAGGRETQYF
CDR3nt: TGTGCCAGCAGTGAGTCGGCGGGAGGACGGGAGACCCAGTACTTC

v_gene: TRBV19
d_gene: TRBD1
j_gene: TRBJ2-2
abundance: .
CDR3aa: CASSRQGNTGELFF
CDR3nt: TGTGCCAGTAGTCGACAGGGCAACACCGGGGAGCTGTTTTTT

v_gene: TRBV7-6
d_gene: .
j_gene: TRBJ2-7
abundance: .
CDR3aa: CASSLVSGSFEQYF
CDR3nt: TGTGCCAGCAGCTTAGTTTCTGGGTCGTTCGAGCAGTACTTC

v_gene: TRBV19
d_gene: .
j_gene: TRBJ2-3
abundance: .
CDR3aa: CASSIDWASGIYF
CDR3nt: .

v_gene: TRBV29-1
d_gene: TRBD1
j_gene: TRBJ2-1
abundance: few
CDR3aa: CSARDSGRNEQFF
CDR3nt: TGCAGCGCCAGGGACAGTGGAAGGAATGAGCAGTTCTTC

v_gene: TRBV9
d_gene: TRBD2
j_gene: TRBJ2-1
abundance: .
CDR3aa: CASSVEGLAGVNEQFF
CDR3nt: TGTGCCAGCAGCGTAGAGGGACTAGCGGGAGTCAATGAGCAGTTCTTC

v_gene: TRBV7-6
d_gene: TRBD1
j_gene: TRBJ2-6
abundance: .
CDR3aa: CASSLQGTAGAGANVLTF
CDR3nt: TGTGCCAGCAGCTTACAGGGGACAGCAGGGGCTGGGGCCAACGTCCTGACTTTC

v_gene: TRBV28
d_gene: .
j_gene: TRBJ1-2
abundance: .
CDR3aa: CASNPGRDYGYTF
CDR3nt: TGTGCCAGCAATCCCGGACGGGACTATGGCTACACCTTC

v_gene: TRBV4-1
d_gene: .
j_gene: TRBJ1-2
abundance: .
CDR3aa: CASSQEGGGYYGYTF
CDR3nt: TGCGCCAGCAGCCAAGAGGGCGGGGGGTACTATGGCTACACCTTC

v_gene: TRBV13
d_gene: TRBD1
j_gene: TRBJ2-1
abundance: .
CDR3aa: CASSLNRQGREFF
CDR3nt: TGTGCCAGCAGCTTAAACCGACAGGGCAGGGAATTCTTC

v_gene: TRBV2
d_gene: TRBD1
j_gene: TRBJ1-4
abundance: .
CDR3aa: CASNRQGATNEKLFF
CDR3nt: TGTGCCAGCAACCGACAGGGGGCAACTAATGAAAAACTGTTTTTT

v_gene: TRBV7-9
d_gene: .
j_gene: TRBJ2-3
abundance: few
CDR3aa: CASSLSGVDTQYF
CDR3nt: TGTGCCAGCAGCTTATCCGGCGTAGATACGCAGTATTTT

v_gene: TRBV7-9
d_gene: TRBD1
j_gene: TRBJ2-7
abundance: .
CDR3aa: CASSSTGVGQYF
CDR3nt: TGTGCCAGCAGCTCGACAGGGGTGGGGCAGTACTTC

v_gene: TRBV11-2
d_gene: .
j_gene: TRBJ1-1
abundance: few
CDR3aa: CASSEEGWAEAFF
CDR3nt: TGTGCCAGCAGCGAAGAGGGGTGGGCTGAAGCTTTCTTT

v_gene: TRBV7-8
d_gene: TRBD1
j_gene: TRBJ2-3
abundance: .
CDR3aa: CASSPLTGTRTESDTQYF
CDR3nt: TGTGCCAGCAGCCCATTGACAGGGACGAGGACAGAGTCAGATACGCAGTATTTT

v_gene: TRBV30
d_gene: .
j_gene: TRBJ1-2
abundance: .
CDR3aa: CAWNGTPKDGYTF
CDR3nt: TGTGCCTGGAACGGGACACCTAAAGATGGCTACACCTTC

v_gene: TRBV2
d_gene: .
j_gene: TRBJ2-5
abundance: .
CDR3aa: CASSEGGIQETQYF
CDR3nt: TGTGCCAGCAGTGAGGGGGGCATCCAAGAGACCCAGTACTTC

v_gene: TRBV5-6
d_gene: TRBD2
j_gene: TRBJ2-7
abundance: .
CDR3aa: CASSRTSGSGEQYF
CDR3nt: TGTGCCAGCAGCCGCACTAGCGGGAGTGGCGAGCAGTACTTC

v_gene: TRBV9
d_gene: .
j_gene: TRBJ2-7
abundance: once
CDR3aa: CASSVAFGWEYEQYF
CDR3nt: TGTGCCAGCAGCGTAGCTTTTGGGTGGGAATACGAGCAGTACTTC

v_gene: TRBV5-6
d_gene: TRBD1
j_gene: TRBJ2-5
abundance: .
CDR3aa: CASSFRTGSETQYF
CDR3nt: TGTGCCAGCAGCTTCCGGACAGGGTCAGAGACCCAGTACTTC

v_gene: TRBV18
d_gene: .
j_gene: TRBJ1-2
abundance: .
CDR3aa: CASSPARERGYTF
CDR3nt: TGTGCCAGCTCACCGGCGAGGGAGCGCGGCTACACCTTC

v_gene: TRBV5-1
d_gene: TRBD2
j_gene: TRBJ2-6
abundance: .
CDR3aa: CASSSIAGVGSGANVLTF
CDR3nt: TGCGCCAGCAGTTCGATAGCGGGAGTCGGCTCTGGGGCCAACGTCCTGACTTTC

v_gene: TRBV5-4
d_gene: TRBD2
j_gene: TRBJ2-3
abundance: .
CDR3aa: CASQTMASGGDTQYF
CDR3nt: TGTGCCAGCCAGACCATGGCTAGCGGGGGGGATACGCAGTATTTT

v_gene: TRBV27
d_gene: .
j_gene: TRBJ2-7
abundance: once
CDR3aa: CASSFRRSSWEQYF
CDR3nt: TGTGCCAGCAGTTTCAGAAGGAGTTCATGGGAGCAGTACTTC

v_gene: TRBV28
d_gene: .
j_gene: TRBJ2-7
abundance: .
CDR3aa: CASSFGEWGEQYF
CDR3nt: TGTGCCAGCAGTTTTGGGGAGTGGGGCGAGCAGTACTTC

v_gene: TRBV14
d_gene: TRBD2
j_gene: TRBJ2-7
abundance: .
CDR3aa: CASSHVPGGGYEQYF
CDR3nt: TGTGCCAGCAGCCACGTCCCGGGAGGAGGTTACGAGCAGTACTTC

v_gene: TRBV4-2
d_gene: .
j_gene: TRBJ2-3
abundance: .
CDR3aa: CASSQEDSAPDTQYF
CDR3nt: TGTGCCAGCAGCCAAGAAGACAGTGCCCCAGATACGCAGTATTTT

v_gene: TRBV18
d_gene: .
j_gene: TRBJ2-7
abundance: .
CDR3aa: CASSPGSLGSYEQYF
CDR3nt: TGTGCCAGCTCACCAGGATCATTGGGCTCCTACGAGCAGTACTTC

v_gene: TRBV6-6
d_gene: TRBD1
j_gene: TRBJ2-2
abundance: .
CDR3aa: CASRGTGGKNTGELFF
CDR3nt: TGTGCCAGCAGGGGGACAGGGGGGAAGAATACCGGGGAGCTGTTTTTT

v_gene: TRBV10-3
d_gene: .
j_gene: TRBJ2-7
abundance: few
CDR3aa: CATQNVGKWIYEQYF
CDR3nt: TGTGCCACCCAAAATGTCGGGAAGTGGATTTACGAGCAGTACTTC

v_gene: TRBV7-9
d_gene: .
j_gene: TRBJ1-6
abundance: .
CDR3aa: CASSLGGGGNSPLHF
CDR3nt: TGTGCCAGCAGCTTAGGAGGGGGAGGGAATTCACCCCTCCACTTT

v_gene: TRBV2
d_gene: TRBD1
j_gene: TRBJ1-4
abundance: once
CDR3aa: CASTDRGGNEKLFF
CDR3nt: TGTGCCAGCACTGACAGGGGAGGTAATGAAAAACTGTTTTTT

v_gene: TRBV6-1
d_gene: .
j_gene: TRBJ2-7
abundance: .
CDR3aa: CASSEARGGEQYF
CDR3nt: TGTGCCAGCAGTGAAGCGAGGGGAGGCGAGCAGTACTTC

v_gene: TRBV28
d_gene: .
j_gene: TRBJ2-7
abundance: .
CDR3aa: CASQINKGTYEQYF
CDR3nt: TGTGCCAGCCAGATTAATAAGGGCACCTACGAGCAGTACTTC

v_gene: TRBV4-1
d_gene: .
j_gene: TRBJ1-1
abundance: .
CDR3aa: CASSQVGSNTEAFF
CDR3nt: TGCGCCAGCAGCCAAGTTGGTTCGAACACTGAAGCTTTCTTT

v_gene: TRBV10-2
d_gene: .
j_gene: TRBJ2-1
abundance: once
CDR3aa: CASSEIGLGGSNEQFF
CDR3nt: TGCGCCAGCAGTGAGATCGGGCTGGGCGGGTCCAATGAGCAGTTCTTC

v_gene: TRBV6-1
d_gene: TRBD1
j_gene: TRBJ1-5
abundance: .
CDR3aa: CASSGGTGPNQPQHF
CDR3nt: TGTGCCAGCAGTGGGGGGACAGGGCCCAATCAGCCCCAGCATTTT

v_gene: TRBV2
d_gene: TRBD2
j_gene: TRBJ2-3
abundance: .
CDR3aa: CASSQTGTSGATDTQYF
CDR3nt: TGTGCCAGCAGTCAAACGGGGACTAGCGGGGCCACAGATACGCAGTATTTT

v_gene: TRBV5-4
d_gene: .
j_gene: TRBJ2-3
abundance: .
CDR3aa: CASSLEGVRDTQYF
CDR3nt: TGTGCCAGCAGCTTGGAGGGGGTCAGGGATACGCAGTATTTT

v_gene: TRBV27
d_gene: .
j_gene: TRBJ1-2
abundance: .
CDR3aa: CASSLSWGVGYGYTF
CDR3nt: TGTGCCAGCAGTTTATCGTGGGGGGTGGGCTATGGCTACACCTTC

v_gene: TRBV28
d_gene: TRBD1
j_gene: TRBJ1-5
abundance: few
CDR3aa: CASSFSGRGGQPQHF
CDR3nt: TGTGCCAGCAGTTTCTCGGGCAGGGGGGGACAGCCCCAGCATTTT

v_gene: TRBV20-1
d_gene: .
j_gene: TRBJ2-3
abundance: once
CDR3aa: CSASLSDTQYF
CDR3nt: TGCAGTGCTAGTTTGTCGGATACGCAGTATTTT

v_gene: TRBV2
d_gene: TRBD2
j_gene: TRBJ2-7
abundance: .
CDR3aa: CASSDKGLQHYEQYF
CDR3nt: TGTGCCAGCAGTGATAAGGGACTACAACACTACGAGCAGTACTTC

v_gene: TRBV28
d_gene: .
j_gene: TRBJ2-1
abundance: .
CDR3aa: CASRKTGSRQLNNEQFF
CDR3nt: TGTGCCAGCAGGAAGACAGGAAGTCGCCAACTAAACAATGAGCAGTTCTTC

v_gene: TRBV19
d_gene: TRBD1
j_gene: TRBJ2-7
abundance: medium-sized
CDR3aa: CASSARTGGLYEQYF
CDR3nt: TGTGCCAGTAGTGCCCGAACAGGGGGCCTTTACGAGCAGTACTTC

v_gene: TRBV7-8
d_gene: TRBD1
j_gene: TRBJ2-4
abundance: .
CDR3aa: CASSTRTGKNIQYF
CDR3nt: TGTGCCAGCAGCACCCGGACAGGGAAAAACATTCAGTACTTC

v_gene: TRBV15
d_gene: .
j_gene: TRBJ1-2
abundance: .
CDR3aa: CATSAGANYGYTF
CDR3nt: TGTGCCACCAGCGCTGGGGCTAACTATGGCTACACCTTC

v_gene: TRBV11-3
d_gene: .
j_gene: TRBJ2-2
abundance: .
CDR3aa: CASSSPRTGELFF
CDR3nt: TGTGCCAGCAGCTCCCCGCGCACCGGGGAGCTGTTTTTT